Each of the 32 T cell receptor beta chains below was sequenced from the same sample in a study of T cells in Graves' hyperthyroidism and ophthalmopathy. The CDR3 regions of TCR beta were amplified from RNA transcripts. Researchers ran a first-round RT-PCR on the TCR CDR3 using the HTBI primer set. One entry per CDR3 protein results from TCRdb running MiXCR on the multiplex PCR reads. The repertoire holds about 360,000 distinct CDR3 sequences, with around 25% as singletons. The sample consisted of blood. The receptor set was obtained from a man over 45 with Graves' hyperthyroidism.

The chain joins TRBV5-1 to TRBJ1-1; D may be TRBD1 (6 bases). The CDR3 totals 16 residues. Trimming left V 3 bases short and J 5 bases short, with 20 bases between. Per the germline V gene, CDR1 is SGHRS and CDR2 is YFSETQ. The CDR3 DNA is TGCGCCAGCAGCTCAATCGTTGGGGGGGCGGAGACTGAAGCTTTCTTT. As protein: CASSSIVGGAETEAFF.

V gene TRBV18 combines with J gene TRBJ1-2, with no clear D. V was trimmed by 0 bases and J by 3 bases, leaving 8 bases between them. There are 14 residues in the CDR3. Germline lookup yields CDR1 KGHSH and CDR2 LQKENI. This chain's CDR3 is CASSPPFRDYGYTF. As DNA, the CDR3 is TGTGCCAGCTCACCACCGTTTCGGGACTATGGCTACACCTTC. The whole variable domain, remainder taken from reference TRBV18 and TRBJ1-2, is NAGVMQNPRHLVRRRGQEARLRCSPMKGHSHVYWYRQLPEEGLKFMVYLQKENIIDESGMPKERFSAEFPKEGPSILRIQQVVRGDSAAYFCASSPPFRDYGYTFGSGTRLTVV.

The count of this clonotype is one. The rearrangement uses TRBV6-1 and TRBJ2-1, with D possibly TRBD2 on 5 matching bases. V dropped 2 bases and J dropped 9 bases, with 11 bases sitting between them. The CDR3 loop spans 13 amino acids. Germline V gene sequence: CDR1 MNHNS, CDR2 SASEGT. The CDR3 DNA sequence: TGTGCCAGCAGTGAATTTAAAGGAGGTGAGCAGTTCTTC. It translates to CASSEFKGGEQFF.

This chain joins TRBV27 and TRBJ2-7; 7 positions agree with TRBD1. CDR1 and CDR2 (germline): MNHEY, SMNVEV (reference sequence). The CDR3 loop spans 14 amino acids. J gave up 1 base and V 6 bases, and 6 bases lay outside the gene matches. In DNA form, the CDR3 reads TGTGCCAGCAGCGTAGCCAGGGGGTCCTACGAGCAGTACTTC. This gives the protein CASSVARGSYEQYF.

This clonotype was seen a handful of times. The chain recombines TRBV20-1 with TRBJ2-3, with 9 positions matching TRBD1. CDR3 size: 13 residues. J was trimmed by 3 bases and V by 8 bases; bases with no gene match: 6. Germline CDR1 and CDR2: DFQATT and SNEGSKA (reference sequence). The CDR3 is CSWDREGTDTQYF. The CDR3 DNA follows: TGCAGTTGGGACAGGGAAGGAACAGATACGCAGTATTTT.

The rearrangement links TRBV11-3 to TRBJ2-7, with 8 bases that match TRBD2. The CDR3 is 14 residues long. V gave up 3 bases and J gave up 7 bases; unmatched junction bases: 8. Germline lookup yields CDR1 SGHNT and CDR2 YENEEA. The CDR3 spells CASSLTSVQREQYF. In nucleotides, the CDR3 is TGTGCCAGCAGCTTGACTAGCGTGCAGCGGGAGCAGTACTTC.

The rearrangement joins TRBV15 to TRBJ2-3; D is unclear. In germline, CDR1 is LNHNV, CDR2 YYDKDF (reference sequence). The CDR3 spans 14 residues. Trimming stripped 2 bases from V and 0 bases from J, with 6 bases between. CDR3 coding DNA: TGTGCCACCAGCAGAATAGGGAGCACAGATACGCAGTATTTT. This gives the protein CATSRIGSTDTQYF.

This clonotype was seen a handful of times. The chain links TRBV28 to TRBJ2-7; D is perhaps TRBD2 (5 bases). Deletions cut 5 bases from V and 6 bases from J, with 14 bases between. Germline assignment: CDR1 MDHEN and CDR2 SYDVKM. There are 13 residues in the CDR3. CDR3 in DNA: TGTGCCAGCAGTCCCCTAACACGGGGCGAGCAGTACTTC. Residues: CASSPLTRGEQYF. The variable domain in full, with the rest retrieved from reference TRBV28 and TRBJ2-7, is DVKVTQSSRYLVKRTGEKVFLECVQDMDHENMFWYRQDPGLGLRLIYFSYDVKMKEKGDIPEGYSVSREKKERFSLILESASTNQTSMYLCASSPLTRGEQYFGPGTRLTVT.

This rearrangement joins TRBV15 to TRBJ2-5; 13 bases are shared with TRBD2. V shed 3 bases, J shed 5 bases, and the junction held 3 bases outside the gene matches. Germline V lookup: CDR1 LNHNV, CDR2 YYDKDF (reference sequence). The CDR3 is 15 amino acids. The CDR3 DNA is TGTGCCACCAGCAGCGGGACTAGCGGGACGGAGACCCAGTACTTC. Encoded protein: CATSSGTSGTETQYF.

V is TRBV27 and J is TRBJ2-3, with 12 positions matching TRBD2. The V gene's germline CDR1 is MNHEY and CDR2 SMNVEV (reference sequence). The CDR3 covers 16 residues. Trimming at V came to 8 bases and at J to 1 base, leaving 7 bases not matched to a gene. The CDR3 DNA sequence: TGTGCCAGCGTTTCAAGACTAGCGGGGGGCACAGATACGCAGTATTTT. Encoded protein: CASVSRLAGGTDTQYF.

The chain has TRBV5-1 and TRBJ2-1; perhaps TRBD1 as D (6 bases). The CDR3 is 18 amino acids. The germline V and J ends were trimmed by 0 bases and 10 bases, with 26 bases remaining between them. Germline V lookup: CDR1 SGHRS, CDR2 YFSETQ. The CDR3 nucleotides read TGCGCCAGCAGCTTGGGTGGGGACACGGCACGGTGGTACTACGAGCAGTTCTTC. Translated: CASSLGGDTARWYYEQFF.

The chain uses TRBV30 and TRBJ1-5, with a possible D match to TRBD1 (6 bases). The V end lost 3 bases, the J end lost 1 base, and 16 bases lay between the germline ends. The CDR3 has 16 residues. Germline CDR1 and CDR2: GTSNPN and SVGIG (reference sequence). The DNA for the CDR3 is TGTGCCTGGAGCAGGACACAGGGTATGAGCAATCAGCCCCAGCATTTT. Encoded protein: CAWSRTQGMSNQPQHF.

The chain recombines TRBV6-1 with TRBJ2-7; 9 bases align to TRBD1. The CDR3 spans 14 residues. V lost 6 bases and J lost 2; bases outside the gene matches: 5. The germline V gene has CDR1 MNHNS and CDR2 SASEGT. This CDR3 reads CASREQGAAYEQYF. CDR3 in DNA: TGTGCCAGCAGGGAACAGGGGGCAGCCTACGAGCAGTACTTC.

This clonotype has only a few counts. Relative to the germline gene, one junction end is altered; a read error may explain this. This chain connects TRBV19 to TRBJ1-1; D ambiguous. The CDR3 spans 15 residues. Germline V gene data show CDR1 as LNHDA and CDR2 as SQIVND (reference sequence). CDR3 amino acids: CASRIDGLMNTEAFF. CDR3 sequence (DNA): TGTGCCAGTAGAATAGACGGATTGATGAACACTGAAGCTTTCTTT.

This clonotype was seen many times. The CDR3 reads CASSKTGTPITDTQYF. CDR3 nucleotide sequence: TGTGCCAGCAGTAAAACCGGGACGCCCATCACAGATACGCAGTATTTT. The rearrangement joins TRBV2 to TRBJ2-3; TRBD1 or TRBD2 may be the D gene (5 bases each). This CDR3 is 16 amino acids long. V dropped 5 bases and J dropped 2 bases, with 17 bases sitting between them. The V gene's germline CDR1 is SNHLY and CDR2 FYNNEI.

This clonotype was detected a few times. The CDR3, as DNA: TGTGCCAGCAGCTTCGTATCCTTCTCCTACAATGAGCAGTTCTTC. Translation gives CASSFVSFSYNEQFF. The rearrangement uses TRBV7-8 and TRBJ2-1; D is ambiguous. This CDR3 is built from 15 residues. CDR1 is SGHVS, CDR2 FQNEAQ, per germline. V gave up 3 bases and J gave up 0 bases, with 9 bases separating them. Looking up the rest from reference TRBV7-8 and TRBJ2-1 gives the full variable domain: GAGVSQSPRYKVAKRGQDVALRCDPISGHVSLFWYQQALGQGPEFLTYFQNEAQLDKSGLPSDRFFAERPEGSVSTLKIQRTQQEDSAVYLCASSFVSFSYNEQFFGPGTRLTVL.

This clonotype has only a few counts. The V and J genes are TRBV2 and TRBJ2-7; no clear D gene. CDR3 length: 15 amino acids. V shed 2 bases and J shed 2 bases, with 13 bases lying between them. From germline, CDR1 is SNHLY and CDR2 FYNNEI. CDR3 amino acids: CASSERVLLTYEQYF. As DNA, the CDR3 is TGTGCCAGCAGTGAAAGGGTCCTCCTAACCTACGAGCAGTACTTC.

The chain has TRBV2 and TRBJ2-5, with D unclear. CDR1 is SNHLY and CDR2 is FYNNEI in the germline V gene. Trimming pared 2 bases from V and 3 bases from J, leaving 4 bases between. This CDR3 region has 12 residues. CDR3 sequence: CASSESKETQYF. CDR3 sequence (DNA): TGTGCCAGCAGTGAATCCAAAGAGACCCAGTACTTC.

The V gene is TRBV7-3, the J gene TRBJ2-1; D is ambiguous. The CDR3 length is 12 residues. CDR1 and CDR2 from the germline V gene are SGHTA and FQGTGA. The ends were cut back, 9 bases at V and 7 bases at J, with 13 bases in the middle. The CDR3 DNA sequence: TGTGCCAGTAGGGCACAACTTAATGAGCAGTTCTTC. Protein: CASRAQLNEQFF.

This clonotype was counted a few times. The chain combines TRBV7-9 with TRBJ2-4, with 8 positions matching TRBD2. This CDR3 is built from 13 residues. The V gene end was trimmed by 8 bases and the J gene end by 7 bases; junction bases not matched to a gene: 7. Germline CDR1 SEHNR, CDR2 FQNEAQ (reference sequence). CDR3 in DNA: TGTGCCAGCTCCCCGGGGGGGAGGAACATTCAGTACTTC. Protein: CASSPGGRNIQYF. Full variable domain (missing parts from reference TRBV7-9 and TRBJ2-4): DTGVSQNPRHKITKRGQNVTFRCDPISEHNRLYWYRQTLGQGPEFLTYFQNEAQLEKSRLLSDRFSAERPKGSFSTLEIQRTEQGDSAMYLCASSPGGRNIQYFGAGTRLSVL.

This clonotype was observed at least ten times. The gene calls are TRBV27 and TRBJ1-2; no definite D call. CDR1 and CDR2 from the germline V gene are MNHEY and SMNVEV (reference sequence). Deletions cut 4 bases from V and 6 bases from J, with 12 bases between. This CDR3 spans 13 amino acids. This chain's CDR3 is CASSYSRIDGYTF. The CDR3 DNA reads as TGTGCCAGCAGTTACTCAAGGATTGATGGCTACACCTTC.

This clonotype was detected many times. V and J are TRBV24-1 and TRBJ2-1; D is unclear. Trimming stripped 3 bases from V and 9 bases from J, with 11 bases between. Per the germline V gene, CDR1 is KGHDR and CDR2 is SFDVKD. CDR3 length: 13 amino acids. CDR3 sequence (DNA): TGTGCCACCAGTGATACCATACCAGGTGAGCAGTTCTTC. Amino acid sequence: CATSDTIPGEQFF.

This clonotype was found many times. This chain connects TRBV5-1 to TRBJ2-3, with TRBD2 matching over 9 bases. This CDR3 region has 17 residues. J gave up 5 bases and V 2 bases, and 12 bases lay outside the gene matches. Per the germline V gene, CDR1 is SGHRS and CDR2 is YFSETQ. For the CDR3, the DNA is TGCGCCAGCAGCTTTGTCGAAGCGGGAGGTATGAGAGATACGCAGTATTTT. Translation: CASSFVEAGGMRDTQYF. Full variable domain (remainder filled in from reference TRBV5-1 and TRBJ2-3): KAGVTQTPRYLIKTRGQQVTLSCSPISGHRSVSWYQQTPGQGLQFLFEYFSETQRNKGNFPGRFSGRQFSNSRSEMNVSTLELGDSALYLCASSFVEAGGMRDTQYFGPGTRLTVL.

This clonotype has at least ten counts. The V call is TRBV5-1, the J call TRBJ2-7; TRBD2 is a possible D gene (6 bases). Trimming stripped 7 bases from V and 0 bases from J, with 14 bases between. CDR1 is SGHRS, CDR2 YFSETQ, per germline. The CDR3 extends over 14 amino acids. CDR3 sequence: CASGFRGSSYEQYF. CDR3 bases: TGCGCCAGCGGATTCCGGGGGAGCTCCTACGAGCAGTACTTC. Looking up the rest from reference TRBV5-1 and TRBJ2-7 gives the full variable domain: KAGVTQTPRYLIKTRGQQVTLSCSPISGHRSVSWYQQTPGQGLQFLFEYFSETQRNKGNFPGRFSGRQFSNSRSEMNVSTLELGDSALYLCASGFRGSSYEQYFGPGTRLTVT.

The rearrangement links TRBV12-3 or TRBV12-4 to TRBJ2-7, with 11 positions matching TRBD1. The CDR3 loop spans 13 amino acids. V shed 6 bases, J shed 6 bases, and the junction held 4 bases outside the gene matches. CDR3 bases: TGTGCCAGCAGGGGACAGGGGGTTTCCGAGCAGTACTTC. Protein product: CASRGQGVSEQYF.

A few counts support this clonotype. V and J are TRBV28 and TRBJ2-7, with 8 nucleotides matching TRBD2. The CDR3 extends over 15 amino acids. Germline CDR1 MDHEN, CDR2 SYDVKM. V lost 6 bases to trimming and J lost 0 bases; unmatched junction nucleotides: 7. CDR3 nucleotide sequence: TGTGCCAGCAGCCAATCGGCGGGAGGCTCCTACGAGCAGTACTTC. Translation gives CASSQSAGGSYEQYF.

In its sample, this clonotype was seen a few times. The CDR3 DNA is TGCAGCGCAACAGGGCTGGAAAATGGCTACACCTTC. Translated: CSATGLENGYTF. The genes are TRBV29-1 and TRBJ1-2, with D perhaps matching TRBD1 (6 bases). Looked up from germline, CDR1 is SQVTM and CDR2 is ANQGSEA. V was clipped by 7 bases and J by 6 bases, with 15 bases between them. The length of the CDR3 is 12 residues.

This clonotype was counted ten times or more. This chain joins TRBV2 and TRBJ2-1, with 13 nucleotides matching TRBD2. This CDR3 comprises 13 residues. From germline, CDR1 is SNHLY and CDR2 FYNNEI. V lost 11 bases and J lost 5; bases outside the gene matches: 3. CDR3 bases: TGTGCCGGGACTAGCGGGGCACACAATGAGCAGTTCTTC. Residues: CAGTSGAHNEQFF.

This clonotype was counted a few times. The V call is TRBV3-1, the J call TRBJ2-7; TRBD1 is a possible D gene (5 bases). Germline loops: CDR1 LGHDT, CDR2 YNNKEL (reference sequence). The CDR3 runs 14 residues. The V end lost 4 bases, the J end lost 6 bases, and 16 bases lay between the germline ends. The CDR3 loop reads CASSRWDGAAEQYF. Here the CDR3 DNA reads TGTGCCAGCAGCCGGTGGGATGGGGCGGCCGAGCAGTACTTC.

This clonotype was counted between two and nine times. The rearrangement joins TRBV18 to TRBJ1-1; the D is unclear. This CDR3 contains 12 residues. V was trimmed by 2 bases and J by 7 bases, leaving 8 bases between them. CDR1 KGHSH and CDR2 LQKENI come from the germline V gene. The DNA for the CDR3 is TGTGCCAGCTCACCAGTCTCAGATGAAGCTTTCTTT. Its protein is CASSPVSDEAFF. The variable domain in full, completed from reference TRBV18 and TRBJ1-1, reads NAGVMQNPRHLVRRRGQEARLRCSPMKGHSHVYWYRQLPEEGLKFMVYLQKENIIDESGMPKERFSAEFPKEGPSILRIQQVVRGDSAAYFCASSPVSDEAFFGQGTRLTVV.

This clonotype was detected many times. V is TRBV27 and J is TRBJ1-5, with D unclear. Trimming removed 4 bases from V and 2 bases from J, with 3 bases in between. The germline CDR1 and CDR2 sequences are MNHEY and SMNVEV (reference sequence). This CDR3 spans 12 amino acids. The CDR3 reads CASSSGNQPQHF. For the CDR3, the DNA is TGTGCCAGCAGTTCGGGCAATCAGCCCCAGCATTTT.

The genes are TRBV19 and TRBJ1-2; 11 bases are shared with TRBD1. There are 14 residues in the CDR3. Germline loops: CDR1 LNHDA, CDR2 SQIVND (reference sequence). Unmatched junction bases numbered 3, after V lost 1 base and J lost 8 bases. The CDR3 reads CASSIGRDRGGYTF. CDR3 nucleotide sequence: TGTGCCAGTAGTATAGGCCGGGACAGGGGGGGCTACACCTTC.